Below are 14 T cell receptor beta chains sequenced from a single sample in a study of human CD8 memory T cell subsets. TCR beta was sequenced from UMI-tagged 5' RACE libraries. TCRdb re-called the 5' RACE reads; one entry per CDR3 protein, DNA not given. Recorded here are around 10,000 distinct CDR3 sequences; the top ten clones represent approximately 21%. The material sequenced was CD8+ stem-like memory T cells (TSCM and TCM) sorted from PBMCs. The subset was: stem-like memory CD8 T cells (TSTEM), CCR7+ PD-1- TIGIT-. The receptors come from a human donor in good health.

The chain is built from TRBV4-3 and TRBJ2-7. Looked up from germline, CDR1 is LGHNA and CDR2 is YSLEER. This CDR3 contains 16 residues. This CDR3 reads CASSQDLGGRTYEQYF.

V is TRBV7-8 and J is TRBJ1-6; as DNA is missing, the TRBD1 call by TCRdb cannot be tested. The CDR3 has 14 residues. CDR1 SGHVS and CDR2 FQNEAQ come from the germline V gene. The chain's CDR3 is CASSLQGINSPLHF.

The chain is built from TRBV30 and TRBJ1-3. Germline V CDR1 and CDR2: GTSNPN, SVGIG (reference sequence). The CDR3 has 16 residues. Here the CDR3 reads CAWSSGDPRSGNTIYF.

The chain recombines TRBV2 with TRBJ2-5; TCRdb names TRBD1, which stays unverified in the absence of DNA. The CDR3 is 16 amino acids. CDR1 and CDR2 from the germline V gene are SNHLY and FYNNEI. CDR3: CASSELNKGAKETQYF.

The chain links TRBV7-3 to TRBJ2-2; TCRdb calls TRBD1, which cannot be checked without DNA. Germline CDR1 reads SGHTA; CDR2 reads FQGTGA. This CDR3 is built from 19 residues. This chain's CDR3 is CASSYTAPGRLANTGELFF.

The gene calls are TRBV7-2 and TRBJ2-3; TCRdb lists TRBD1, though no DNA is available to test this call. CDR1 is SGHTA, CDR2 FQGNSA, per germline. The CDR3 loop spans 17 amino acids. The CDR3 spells CASSLDSRDMFSDTQYF.

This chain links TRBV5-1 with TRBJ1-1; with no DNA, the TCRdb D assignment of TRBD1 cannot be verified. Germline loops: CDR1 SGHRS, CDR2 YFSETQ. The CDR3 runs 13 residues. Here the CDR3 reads CASSLWGQGEAFF.

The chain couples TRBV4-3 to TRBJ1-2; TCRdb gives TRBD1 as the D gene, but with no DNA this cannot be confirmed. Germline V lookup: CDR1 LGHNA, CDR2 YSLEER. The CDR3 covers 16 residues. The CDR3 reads CASSQDLIGTGYGYTF.

The CDR3 loop reads CATSSETSGGDNEQFF. J is TRBJ2-1 and V is TRBV15; there is no DNA to check the TCRdb D call of TRBD2. Germline V CDR1 and CDR2: LNHNV, YYDKDF (reference sequence). The CDR3 runs to 16 residues.

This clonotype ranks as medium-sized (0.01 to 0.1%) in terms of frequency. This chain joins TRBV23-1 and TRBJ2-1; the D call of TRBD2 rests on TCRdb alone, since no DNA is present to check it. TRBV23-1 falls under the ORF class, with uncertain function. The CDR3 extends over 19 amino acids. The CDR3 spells CASSQLSLRLAGQYNEQFF.

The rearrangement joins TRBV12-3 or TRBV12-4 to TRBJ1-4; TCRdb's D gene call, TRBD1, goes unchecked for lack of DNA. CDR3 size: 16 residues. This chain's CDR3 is CASSLGQQATNEKLFF.

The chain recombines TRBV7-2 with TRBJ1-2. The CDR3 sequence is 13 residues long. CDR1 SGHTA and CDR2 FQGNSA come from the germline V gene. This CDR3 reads CASSLAPGNGYTF.

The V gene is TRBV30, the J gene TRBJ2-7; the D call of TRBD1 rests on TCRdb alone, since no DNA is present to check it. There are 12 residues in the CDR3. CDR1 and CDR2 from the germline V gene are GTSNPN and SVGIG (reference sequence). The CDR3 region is CARRDGPYEQYF. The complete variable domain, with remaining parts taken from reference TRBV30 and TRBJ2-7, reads SQTIHQWPATLVQPVGSPLSLECTVEGTSNPNLYWYRQAAGRGLQLLFYSVGIGQISSEVPQNLSASRPQDRQFILSSKKLLLSDSGFYLCARRDGPYEQYFGPGTRLTVT.

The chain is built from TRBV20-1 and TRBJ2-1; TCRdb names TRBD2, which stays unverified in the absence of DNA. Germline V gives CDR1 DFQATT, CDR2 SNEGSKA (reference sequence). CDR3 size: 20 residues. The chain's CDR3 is CSARDRLAGGLISSYNEQFF.